The 11 T cell receptor beta chains in this list originate from one sample, sequenced in a study of blood T cell repertoires in COVID-19. Sequenced by immunoSEQ multiplex PCR; TCRdb stores in-frame clones only, minus some. The sample consists of 200,000 to 250,000 clones, roughly 84% of them appearing once. Specimen: peripheral blood. Receptor source: a man aged 45-65 years with active or convalescent COVID-19.

The chain joins TRBV9 to TRBJ1-4; 8 nucleotides agree with TRBD1. Trimming cost V 1 base and J 6 bases; bases outside gene matches: 5. Germline lookup yields CDR1 SGDLS and CDR2 YYNGEE. The CDR3 has 15 residues. The CDR3 spells CASSVQGQGDEKLFF. Written as DNA, the CDR3 is TGTGCCAGCAGCGTACAAGGACAGGGAGATGAAAAACTGTTTTTT.

V is TRBV4-1 and J is TRBJ1-1, with a tentative D call TRBD1 (5 bases). Trimming pared 0 bases from V and 3 bases from J, leaving 20 bases between. Germline-derived CDR1 and CDR2 are MGHRA and YSYEKL. The CDR3 contains 18 residues. DNA for the CDR3: TGCGCCAGCAGCCAAGAAGGGGAAGGCTGGGGGGAGGACACTGAAGCTTTCTTT. Translation: CASSQEGEGWGEDTEAFF.

This rearrangement joins TRBV15 to TRBJ2-7; no clear D gene. The CDR3 runs to 14 residues. V shed 0 bases and J shed 7 bases, with 13 bases lying between them. CDR1 and CDR2 from the germline V gene are LNHNV and YYDKDF (reference sequence). The CDR3 loop is CATSRDLLTGEQYF. CDR3 coding DNA: TGTGCCACCAGCAGAGATCTACTCACCGGGGAGCAGTACTTC.

This chain uses TRBV28 with TRBJ1-2, with 9 bases fitting TRBD1. From germline, CDR1 is MDHEN and CDR2 SYDVKM. Germline trimming cut 11 bases from V and 2 bases from J; bases unmatched to any gene: 6. The CDR3 extends over 13 amino acids. In DNA form, the CDR3 reads TGTGCCGGATGGGACAGGGCCAACTATGGCTACACCTTC. This gives the protein CAGWDRANYGYTF.

The chain combines TRBV6-5 with TRBJ1-2, with D possibly matching TRBD1 (6 bases). With 0 bases removed from V and 4 bases from J, the gap between germline ends came to 12 bases. The V gene's germline CDR1 is MNHEY and CDR2 SVGAGI. This CDR3 has 15 residues. DNA for the CDR3: TGTGCCAGCAGTTACTCTCGGGGGGCGAGCTATGGCTACACCTTC. This gives the protein CASSYSRGASYGYTF.

The chain has TRBV2 and TRBJ2-5; no firm D call. Germline V gene lookup returns CDR1 SNHLY and CDR2 FYNNEI. The CDR3 has 12 residues. Trimming pared 0 bases from V and 5 bases from J, leaving 4 bases between. CDR3 loop: CASSEARETQYF. The CDR3 bases are TGTGCCAGCAGTGAAGCGCGGGAGACCCAGTACTTC.

This rearrangement joins TRBV9 to TRBJ2-2, with D maybe TRBD2 (6 bases). The CDR3 contains 17 residues. Trimming took off 0 bases at V and 0 bases at J, with 12 bases between the two ends. The germline gives CDR1 SGDLS, CDR2 YYNGEE. CDR3 coding DNA: TGTGCCAGCAGCGTAGCTAGGCGGGGAGCGAACACCGGGGAGCTGTTTTTT. Its protein product is CASSVARRGANTGELFF.

This chain connects TRBV28 to TRBJ2-7, with 8 bases identical to TRBD1. The ends lost 5 bases at V and 7 bases at J; junction bases unmatched: 7. The CDR3 covers 13 residues. From germline, CDR1 is MDHEN and CDR2 SYDVKM. The DNA of the CDR3 is TGTGCCAGCAGTACCGCGGGACAGGAGGAGCAGTACGTC. Translation gives CASSTAGQEEQYV.

The chain uses TRBV28 and TRBJ1-2; D call uncertain. Between the trimmed V and J ends, which lost 5 bases and 11 bases, there was a span of 15 bases. The CDR3 is made up of 12 amino acids. The V gene's germline CDR1 is MDHEN and CDR2 SYDVKM. The CDR3 DNA sequence: TGTGCCAGCAGTCTACCTAACACGGGATACACCTTC. Protein: CASSLPNTGYTF.

J is TRBJ1-2 and V is TRBV12-3 or TRBV12-4; 7 bases agree with TRBD1. CDR3 length: 13 amino acids. V gave up 6 bases and J gave up 4 bases; unmatched junction bases: 5. The CDR3 protein is CASSRDRVYGYTF. The CDR3 nucleotides read TGTGCCAGCAGCCGGGACAGAGTCTATGGCTACACCTTC.

On this clone itself: This specimen includes other DNA sequences encoding the same CDR3. The DNA of the CDR3 is TGTGCCAGCAGTTATAGTAGCAATCAGCCCCAGCATTTT. Encoded protein: CASSYSSNQPQHF. The V call is TRBV6-5, the J call TRBJ1-5; no clear D. This CDR3 has 13 amino acids. Germline-derived CDR1 and CDR2 are MNHEY and SVGAGI. V lost 3 bases to trimming and J lost 0 bases, with 3 bases between them.